A selection of T cell receptor beta chains follows, all from one sample in a study of CD8 T cells in ankylosing spondylitis. TCRdb passed the 5' RACE reads through MiXCR, listing each CDR3 protein once. The data contain roughly 150,000 distinct CDR3 sequences, under 35% of them singletons. The specimen was synovial fluid, either unsorted or a sorted T cell fraction (not recorded which). The receptors stem from a male donor with ankylosing spondylitis. Each CDR3 is given with its conserved first and last residue. A D gene is named only where the DNA matches it firmly. For some rows the clone size is stated as once, few or many, or as a class when expanded; others skip it.

size: NA; D: NA; V: TRBV7-9; J: TRBJ1-2; CDR3: CASSLTSEGGPYGYTF; DNA: TGTGCCAGCAGCCTGACCTCTGAGGGGGGCCCATATGGCTACACCTTC
size: few; D: TRBD2; V: TRBV20-1; J: TRBJ2-3; CDR3: CSARDPSSGRGTDTQYF; DNA: TGCAGTGCTAGAGATCCGTCAAGCGGGAGGGGCACAGATACGCAGTATTTT
size: many; D: NA; V: TRBV9; J: TRBJ1-3; CDR3: CASSVTGLENTIYF; DNA: TGTGCCAGCAGCGTAACAGGGCTCGAAAACACCATATATTTT
size: NA; D: NA; V: TRBV3-1; J: TRBJ1-4; CDR3: CASSPGMRKLFF; DNA: TGTGCCAGCAGCCCCGGTATGAGGAAACTGTTTTTT
size: many; D: NA; V: TRBV6-5; J: TRBJ2-3; CDR3: CASSYLGQGAGDTQYF; DNA: TGTGCCAGCAGTTACTTAGGGCAGGGTGCGGGAGATACGCAGTATTTT
size: NA; D: NA; V: TRBV7-2; J: TRBJ2-7; CDR3: CASNLGVGEPYEQYF; DNA: TGTGCCAGCAATCTAGGGGTGGGGGAGCCCTACGAGCAGTACTTC
size: NA; D: TRBD2; V: TRBV5-1; J: TRBJ2-5; CDR3: CASKSGGAEETQYF; DNA: TGCGCCAGCAAGAGCGGGGGGGCCGAGGAGACCCAGTACTTC
size: NA; D: NA; V: TRBV29-1; J: TRBJ1-2; CDR3: CSVHYVSGGYTF; DNA: TGCAGCGTCCACTACGTATCGGGAGGCTACACCTTC
size: NA; D: NA; V: TRBV13; J: TRBJ2-7; CDR3: CASSFGGQRTYEQYF; DNA: TGTGCCAGCAGCTTCGGGGGGCAAAGGACCTACGAGCAGTACTTC
size: few; D: TRBD2; V: TRBV2; J: TRBJ2-3; CDR3: CASSYGLAYADTQYF; DNA: TGTGCCAGCAGTTATGGACTAGCATATGCAGATACGCAGTATTTT
size: NA; D: TRBD1; V: TRBV6-1; J: TRBJ2-7; CDR3: CASREDRGTYEQYF; DNA: TGTGCCAGCAGGGAGGACAGGGGAACCTACGAGCAGTACTTC
size: NA; D: NA; V: TRBV6-1; J: TRBJ2-6; CDR3: CASSSRGTGANVLTF; DNA: TGTGCCAGCAGTAGCAGGGGTACTGGGGCCAACGTCCTGACTTTC
size: few; D: NA; V: TRBV10-3; J: TRBJ2-1; CDR3: CAIRGSSYNEQFF; DNA: TGTGCCATCAGGGGCAGCTCCTACAATGAGCAGTTCTTC
size: NA; D: TRBD1; V: TRBV6-5; J: TRBJ1-1; CDR3: CASSYRDRSARAEAFF; DNA: TGTGCCAGCAGTTACCGGGACAGGTCCGCCCGCGCTGAAGCTTTCTTT
size: many; D: NA; V: TRBV5-5; J: TRBJ2-2; CDR3: CASSRTVTGELFF; DNA: TGTGCCAGCAGCCGGACGGTCACCGGGGAGCTGTTTTTT
size: NA; D: NA; V: TRBV15; J: TRBJ2-2; CDR3: CATSRLLPVIANTGELFF; DNA: TGTGCCACCAGCAGACTACTCCCAGTGATCGCGAACACCGGGGAGCTGTTTTTT
size: NA; D: NA; V: TRBV5-1; J: TRBJ2-3; CDR3: CATKGDLKGVGDTQYF; DNA: TGCGCCACCAAGGGGGACCTAAAAGGAGTGGGAGATACGCAGTATTTT
size: NA; D: TRBD2; V: TRBV2; J: TRBJ2-7; CDR3: CASSEPTWERGGPRLVNEQYF; DNA: TGTGCCAGCAGTGAACCAACTTGGGAGCGGGGGGGCCCTAGGTTGGTAAACGAGCAGTACTTC
size: NA; D: TRBD2; V: TRBV15; J: TRBJ2-1; CDR3: CATSRVLAGVREQFF; DNA: TGTGCCACCAGCAGAGTTCTAGCGGGAGTCAGAGAGCAGTTCTTC
size: NA; D: NA; V: TRBV20-1; J: TRBJ2-3; CDR3: CSGTSDDPRTQYF; DNA: TGCAGTGGCACATCCGACGATCCCCGAACGCAGTATTTT
size: NA; D: TRBD2; V: TRBV28; J: TRBJ2-2; CDR3: CASTPPGLAGAGELFF; DNA: TGTGCCAGCACTCCGCCGGGACTAGCGGGGGCCGGGGAGCTGTTTTTT
size: few; D: NA; V: TRBV7-6; J: TRBJ1-3; CDR3: CASSPRSSGNTIYF; DNA: TGTGCCAGCAGCCCCCGGAGCTCTGGAAACACCATATATTTT
size: NA; D: NA; V: TRBV12-3/TRBV12-4; J: TRBJ1-2; CDR3: CASSSGASGYGYTF; DNA: TGTGCCAGCAGTTCAGGGGCTAGTGGCTATGGCTACACCTTC
size: few; D: NA; V: TRBV28; J: TRBJ2-5; CDR3: CATRGWVVETQYF; DNA: TGTGCCACCCGGGGGTGGGTTGTGGAGACCCAGTACTTC
size: NA; D: TRBD1; V: TRBV5-1; J: TRBJ1-1; CDR3: CASSFRQGMNTEAFF; DNA: TGCGCCAGCAGCTTTCGACAGGGGATGAACACTGAAGCTTTCTTT
size: NA; D: NA; V: TRBV7-9; J: TRBJ1-1; CDR3: CASSLVRGKNTEAFF; DNA: TGTGCCAGCAGCTTAGTACGGGGTAAGAACACTGAAGCTTTCTTT
size: medium-sized; D: NA; V: TRBV20-1; J: TRBJ2-7; CDR3: CSALRAGTGEQYF; DNA: TGCAGCGCCCTCCGCGCGGGTACGGGAGAGCAGTACTTC
size: NA; D: TRBD2; V: TRBV9; J: TRBJ2-5; CDR3: CASSKGLAGEGETQYF; DNA: TGTGCCAGCAGCAAAGGACTAGCGGGAGAAGGAGAGACCCAGTACTTC
size: few; D: TRBD1; V: TRBV12-3/TRBV12-4; J: TRBJ2-7; CDR3: CASILEQGASYYEQYF; DNA: TGTGCCAGCATCCTAGAACAGGGGGCGTCTTACTACGAGCAGTACTTC
size: few; D: TRBD1; V: TRBV6-5; J: TRBJ1-2; CDR3: CASSWDRAVGGYTF; DNA: TGTGCCAGCAGTTGGGACAGGGCGGTGGGTGGCTACACCTTC
size: many; D: TRBD1; V: TRBV4-1; J: TRBJ2-2; CDR3: CASSQDQGTGGEVVTGELFF; DNA: TGCGCCAGCAGCCAAGATCAGGGGACAGGGGGCGAGGTTGTCACCGGGGAGCTGTTTTTT
size: NA; D: TRBD1; V: TRBV11-3; J: TRBJ2-1; CDR3: CASSGQGYEQFF; DNA: TGTGCCAGCAGCGGACAGGGATATGAGCAGTTCTTC
size: medium-sized; D: TRBD1; V: TRBV4-1; J: TRBJ1-3; CDR3: CASSQDPQGGIGNTIYF; DNA: TGCGCCAGCAGCCAAGATCCCCAGGGGGGGATTGGAAACACCATATATTTT
size: NA; D: TRBD1; V: TRBV5-1; J: TRBJ2-2; CDR3: CASSQGDSATGELFF; DNA: TGCGCCAGCAGCCAAGGGGACAGTGCCACCGGGGAGCTGTTTTTT
size: few; D: NA; V: TRBV5-1; J: TRBJ2-5; CDR3: CASSLDLPEAQYF; DNA: TGCGCCAGCAGCTTGGACCTCCCTGAGGCCCAGTACTTC
size: many; D: TRBD1; V: TRBV29-1; J: TRBJ1-1; CDR3: CSVEGQGEGFDTEAFF; DNA: TGCAGCGTTGAAGGACAGGGGGAAGGCTTCGACACTGAAGCTTTCTTT
size: medium-sized; D: TRBD2; V: TRBV5-1; J: TRBJ2-3; CDR3: CASSLTSASTDTQYF; DNA: TGCGCCAGCAGCTTGACTAGCGCTAGCACAGATACGCAGTATTTT
size: few; D: TRBD1; V: TRBV5-1; J: TRBJ2-1; CDR3: CASSGRDSRNEQFF; DNA: TGCGCCAGCAGCGGCCGGGACAGTCGGAATGAGCAGTTCTTC
size: few; D: TRBD1; V: TRBV20-1; J: TRBJ1-1; CDR3: CSARLGQGSAFF; DNA: TGCAGTGCGCGCCTAGGACAGGGCTCGGCTTTCTTT
size: NA; D: TRBD1; V: TRBV29-1; J: TRBJ1-2; CDR3: CSVKDRGYGYTF; DNA: TGCAGCGTTAAGGACAGGGGCTATGGCTACACCTTC
size: many; D: NA; V: TRBV28; J: TRBJ2-3; CDR3: CASSPPGDADTQYF; DNA: TGTGCCAGCAGTCCCCCGGGGGACGCAGATACGCAGTATTTT
size: few; D: TRBD1; V: TRBV2; J: TRBJ2-5; CDR3: CASSGQGSGTQYF; DNA: TGTGCCAGCAGTGGACAGGGGAGCGGGACCCAGTACTTC
size: NA; D: TRBD1; V: TRBV2; J: TRBJ2-2; CDR3: CASSPRTGRTGELFF; DNA: TGTGCCAGCAGTCCCAGGACAGGGAGAACCGGGGAGCTGTTTTTT
size: NA; D: NA; V: TRBV20-1; J: TRBJ2-5; CDR3: CSVSRGGETQYF; DNA: TGCAGTGTTTCCAGGGGAGGGGAGACCCAGTACTTC